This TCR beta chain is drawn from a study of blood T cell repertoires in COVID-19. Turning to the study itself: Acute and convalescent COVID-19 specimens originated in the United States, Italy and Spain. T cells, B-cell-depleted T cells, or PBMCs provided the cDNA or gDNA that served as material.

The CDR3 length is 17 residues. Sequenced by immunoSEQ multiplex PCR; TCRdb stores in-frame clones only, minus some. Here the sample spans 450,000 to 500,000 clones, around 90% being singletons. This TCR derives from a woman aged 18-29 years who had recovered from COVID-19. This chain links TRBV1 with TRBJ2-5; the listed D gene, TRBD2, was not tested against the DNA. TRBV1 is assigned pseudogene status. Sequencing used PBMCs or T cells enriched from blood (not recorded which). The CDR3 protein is CTSSQDTARGGRETQYF. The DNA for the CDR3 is TGCACCAGCAGCCAAGATACCGCGAGGGGAGGACGAGAGACCCAGTACTTC.